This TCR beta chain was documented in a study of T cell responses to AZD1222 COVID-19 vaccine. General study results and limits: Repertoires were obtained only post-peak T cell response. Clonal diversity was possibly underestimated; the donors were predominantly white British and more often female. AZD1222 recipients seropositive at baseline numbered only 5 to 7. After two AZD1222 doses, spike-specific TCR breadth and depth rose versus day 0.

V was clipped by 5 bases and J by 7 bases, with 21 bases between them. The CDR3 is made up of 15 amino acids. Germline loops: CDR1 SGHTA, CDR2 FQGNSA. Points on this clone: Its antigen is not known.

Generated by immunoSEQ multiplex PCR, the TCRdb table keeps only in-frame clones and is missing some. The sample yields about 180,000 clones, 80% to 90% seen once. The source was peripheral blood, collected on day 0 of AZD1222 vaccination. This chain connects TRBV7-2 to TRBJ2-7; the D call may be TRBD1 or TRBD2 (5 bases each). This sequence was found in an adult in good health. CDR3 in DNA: TGTGCCAGCAGCCGCCCCGGGGCGAGTTCAGGGGAGCAGTACTTC. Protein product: CASSRPGASSGEQYF.